This T cell receptor beta chain appears in the sequencing data of a study of control samples from healthy donors and cancer patients. This CDR3 has 15 amino acids. Germline-derived CDR1 and CDR2 are ENHRY and SYGVKD. Trimming removed 0 bases from V and 4 bases from J, with 12 bases in between. The table came from immunoSEQ multiplex PCR; TCRdb's copy has only in-frame clones and leaves some out. The sample has about 38,000 clones; over 70% are singletons. This clone was observed a single time. Within the sample, other DNA sequences also encode this same CDR3. This clonotype originated in a woman between 55 and 75 years old with lung cancer. Sequencing used PBMCs. V is TRBV10-3 and J is TRBJ1-2, with D perhaps TRBD1 (6 bases). The CDR3 DNA reads as TGTGCCATCAGTGAGTCTGGGGGGGCCGGCTATGGCTACACCTTC. Residues: CAISESGGAGYGYTF.